The clone carrying this TCR beta chain was recorded many times. Investigators amplified TCR beta CDR3 regions from RNA transcripts. First-round RT-PCR used HTBI primers; second-round multiplex PCR followed. TCRdb reprocessed the multiplex PCR reads with MiXCR, giving one entry per CDR3 protein. This table has about 1.2 million distinct CDR3 sequences, about two fifths appearing once. This record belongs to a study of Graves' ophthalmopathy and Graves' hyperthyroidism. V was pared by 0 bases and J by 4 bases, with 19 bases between. The CDR3 totals 19 residues. CDR1 is SGHTA and CDR2 is FQGTGA in the germline V gene.

The V gene is TRBV7-3, the J gene TRBJ2-6; D may correspond to TRBD1 or TRBD2 (5 bases each). The clonotype was recovered from an adult man with Graves' hyperthyroidism. Material: peripheral blood or thyroid tissue (not recorded which). CDR3: CASSLTLAGHAGGANVLTF. The CDR3 nucleotides read TGTGCCAGCAGCTTAACCCTAGCAGGTCACGCAGGGGGGGCCAACGTCCTGACTTTC.